Listed below are T cell receptor beta chains from one sample, sequenced in a study of PD-L1 blockade in urothelial cancer. The protocol was immunoSEQ multiplex PCR, while the TCRdb copy is restricted to in-frame clones and leaves out a portion. The repertoire consists of some 40,000 clones, with 75% to 95% occurring once and the leading ten covering approximately 7.5%. The starting material was PBMCs, obtained around atezolizumab (anti-PD-L1) treatment. Receptors were obtained from a man in his 70s with urothelial cancer. Each CDR3 is given with its conserved first and last residue. The D gene is left open where the match is weak. Clone size is not always given. Where it is, it says once, few, many or a class for expanded clones.

j_call: TRBJ2-1
d_call: TRBD2
clone_size: once
v_call: TRBV9
cdr3_nt: TGTGCCTCGGCGAGGACTAGCGGCTACTACAATGAGCAGTTCTTC
cdr3_aa: CASARTSGYYNEQFF

j_call: TRBJ2-1
d_call: .
clone_size: .
v_call: TRBV30
cdr3_nt: TGTGCCTGGAGAAGGGGGGACAGCTACAATGAGCAGTTCTTC
cdr3_aa: CAWRRGDSYNEQFF

j_call: TRBJ2-1
d_call: TRBD2
clone_size: .
v_call: TRBV11-3
cdr3_nt: TGTGCCAGCAGCTTAACTAGCGGGACCCATGAGCAGTTCTTC
cdr3_aa: CASSLTSGTHEQFF

j_call: TRBJ2-7
d_call: .
clone_size: once
v_call: TRBV10-2
cdr3_nt: TGCGCCAGCAGTGAACTGGTCGGCGAGCAGTACTTC
cdr3_aa: CASSELVGEQYF

j_call: TRBJ1-2
d_call: .
clone_size: .
v_call: TRBV10-3
cdr3_nt: TGTGCCATCAGTGACGCGGGTGACTATGGCTACACCTTC
cdr3_aa: CAISDAGDYGYTF

j_call: TRBJ2-7
d_call: TRBD1
clone_size: .
v_call: TRBV6-5
cdr3_nt: TGTGCCAGCAGGGCCTCCGGGACAGGGGCCCACGAGCAGTACTTC
cdr3_aa: CASRASGTGAHEQYF

j_call: TRBJ2-1
d_call: .
clone_size: .
v_call: TRBV7-2
cdr3_nt: TGTGCCAGCAGCAAAAACTCTTTCCGGGATCACGAGCAGTTCTTC
cdr3_aa: CASSKNSFRDHEQFF

j_call: TRBJ1-3
d_call: .
clone_size: .
v_call: TRBV5-1
cdr3_nt: TGCGCCAGCAGCTTGGTCGCCGGCTCTGGAAACACCATATATTTT
cdr3_aa: CASSLVAGSGNTIYF

j_call: TRBJ2-1
d_call: TRBD2
clone_size: once
v_call: TRBV6-5
cdr3_nt: TGTGCCAGCAGCCGTCCGGGACTAGCGGGAGGTGAGCAGTTCTTC
cdr3_aa: CASSRPGLAGGEQFF

j_call: TRBJ2-2
d_call: .
clone_size: .
v_call: TRBV5-1
cdr3_nt: TGCGCCAGCAGCTCGGAGAATCCCGGGGAGCTGTTTTTT
cdr3_aa: CASSSENPGELFF

j_call: TRBJ1-5
d_call: .
clone_size: .
v_call: TRBV19
cdr3_nt: TGTGCCAGTCATGGAGGGTTCAATCAGCCCCAGCATTTT
cdr3_aa: CASHGGFNQPQHF

j_call: TRBJ2-3
d_call: .
clone_size: .
v_call: TRBV6-4
cdr3_nt: TGTGCCAGCAGTGAAGCTGGGGGGTCCACAGATACGCAGTATTTT
cdr3_aa: CASSEAGGSTDTQYF

j_call: TRBJ2-7
d_call: TRBD1
clone_size: .
v_call: TRBV19
cdr3_nt: TGTGCCAGTAGTCTTACAGGGGACTACGAGCAGTACTTC
cdr3_aa: CASSLTGDYEQYF

j_call: TRBJ2-1
d_call: .
clone_size: .
v_call: TRBV19
cdr3_nt: TGTGCCAGCCGTGAGGCAGCACCGTGGAATGAGCAGTTCTTC
cdr3_aa: CASREAAPWNEQFF

j_call: TRBJ1-1
d_call: .
clone_size: .
v_call: TRBV6-5
cdr3_nt: TGTGCCAGCAGTTACTCGGCAGGGGTAGGGAACACTGAAGCTTTCTTT
cdr3_aa: CASSYSAGVGNTEAFF

j_call: TRBJ2-6
d_call: TRBD2
clone_size: .
v_call: TRBV10-3
cdr3_nt: TGTGCCATCAGTCATAGCGGGAGGGATGGGGCCAACGTCCTGACTTTC
cdr3_aa: CAISHSGRDGANVLTF

j_call: TRBJ1-5
d_call: TRBD1
clone_size: .
v_call: TRBV28
cdr3_nt: TGTGCCAGCATCTCTAGGGACAGGGGGTTGGGGCAGCCCCAGCATTTT
cdr3_aa: CASISRDRGLGQPQHF

j_call: TRBJ1-1
d_call: .
clone_size: .
v_call: TRBV14
cdr3_nt: TGTGCCAGCAGCCAAGAGGGGGCGCCGAACACTGAAGCTTTCTTT
cdr3_aa: CASSQEGAPNTEAFF

j_call: TRBJ2-1
d_call: TRBD2
clone_size: .
v_call: TRBV5-4
cdr3_nt: TGTGCCAGCAGCTTGGTGGCGGGAGGGCCCAGCAATGAGCAGTTCTTC
cdr3_aa: CASSLVAGGPSNEQFF

j_call: TRBJ2-2
d_call: .
clone_size: once
v_call: TRBV19
cdr3_nt: TGTGCCAGTAGTATAGATCTATGGGTATCCAGGGATGTGGTTGCGAACACCGGGGAGCTGTTTTTT
cdr3_aa: CASSIDLWVSRDVVANTGELFF

j_call: TRBJ1-2
d_call: .
clone_size: .
v_call: TRBV7-2
cdr3_nt: TGTGCCAGCAGCACAGGACCTAACAGCGACTCCGGGACCTTC
cdr3_aa: CASSTGPNSDSGTF

j_call: TRBJ1-5
d_call: .
clone_size: once
v_call: TRBV28
cdr3_nt: TGTGCCAGCAGTTTATCAGGCCAACTTAGCAATCAGCCCCAGCATTTT
cdr3_aa: CASSLSGQLSNQPQHF

j_call: TRBJ1-1
d_call: .
clone_size: .
v_call: TRBV6-6
cdr3_nt: TGTGCCAGCAGTTTCCAGGTGAACACTGAAGCTTTCTTT
cdr3_aa: CASSFQVNTEAFF

j_call: TRBJ2-5
d_call: TRBD2
clone_size: once
v_call: TRBV28
cdr3_nt: TGTGCCAGCAGTTTCCCTAGCGGCCAAGAGACCCAGTACTTC
cdr3_aa: CASSFPSGQETQYF

j_call: TRBJ2-1
d_call: TRBD2
clone_size: .
v_call: TRBV10-3
cdr3_nt: TGTGCCATCAGTGTAGGGCGGGAGGGCGTTTACAATGAGCAGTTCTTC
cdr3_aa: CAISVGREGVYNEQFF

j_call: TRBJ2-7
d_call: .
clone_size: once
v_call: TRBV9
cdr3_nt: TGTGCCAGCAGCGAGGGGAGGAGCTCCTACGAGCAGTACTTC
cdr3_aa: CASSEGRSSYEQYF

j_call: TRBJ2-2
d_call: TRBD1
clone_size: .
v_call: TRBV11-2
cdr3_nt: TGTGCCAGCAGCCTACAGGGGGCTCACCCCACCGGGGAGCTGTTTTTT
cdr3_aa: CASSLQGAHPTGELFF

j_call: TRBJ2-7
d_call: TRBD2
clone_size: .
v_call: TRBV5-1
cdr3_nt: TGCGCCAGCAGTTTGGCTAGCGGGACATACGAGCAGTACTTC
cdr3_aa: CASSLASGTYEQYF

j_call: TRBJ2-5
d_call: .
clone_size: .
v_call: TRBV4-2
cdr3_nt: TGTGCCAGCAGCCGGGGGCTAGGGGCTATCCAAGAGACCCAGTACTTC
cdr3_aa: CASSRGLGAIQETQYF

j_call: TRBJ2-5
d_call: TRBD1
clone_size: .
v_call: TRBV19
cdr3_nt: TGTGCCAGTAGTCCCCGGGACAGGGGACAAGAGACCCAGTACTTC
cdr3_aa: CASSPRDRGQETQYF

j_call: TRBJ2-7
d_call: TRBD1
clone_size: .
v_call: TRBV29-1
cdr3_nt: TGCAGCGTTGGGCGTGGGACAGGGCGAGAGCAGTACTTC
cdr3_aa: CSVGRGTGREQYF

j_call: TRBJ2-7
d_call: TRBD2
clone_size: .
v_call: TRBV5-1
cdr3_nt: TGCGCCAGCAGCTTGGGAGCGGGAGGATCCTACGAGCAGTACTTC
cdr3_aa: CASSLGAGGSYEQYF

j_call: TRBJ1-5
d_call: TRBD1
clone_size: .
v_call: TRBV7-7
cdr3_nt: TGTGCCAGCAGCTCCCTATTACGACAGGGATGCAATCAGCCCCAGCATTTT
cdr3_aa: CASSSLLRQGCNQPQHF

j_call: TRBJ2-7
d_call: TRBD2
clone_size: .
v_call: TRBV19
cdr3_nt: TGTGCCAGTAGTATTACTAGCGGAGACTACGAGCAGTACTTC
cdr3_aa: CASSITSGDYEQYF

j_call: TRBJ2-3
d_call: TRBD1
clone_size: .
v_call: TRBV28
cdr3_nt: TGTGCCAGCAGATCAACAGGGGAGGATACGCAGTATTTT
cdr3_aa: CASRSTGEDTQYF

j_call: TRBJ2-7
d_call: .
clone_size: .
v_call: TRBV7-9
cdr3_nt: TGTGCCAGCAGCACCCGGGACAAGGATTATCTGGAGCAGTACTTC
cdr3_aa: CASSTRDKDYLEQYF

j_call: TRBJ2-5
d_call: .
clone_size: .
v_call: TRBV7-9
cdr3_nt: TGTGCCAGCAGCCAACAGGTTGGACAAGAGACCCAGTACTTC
cdr3_aa: CASSQQVGQETQYF

j_call: TRBJ2-1
d_call: .
clone_size: .
v_call: TRBV11-2
cdr3_nt: TGTGCCAGCAGCTTAGGGGCTGCGGGGCAGTTCTTC
cdr3_aa: CASSLGAAGQFF

j_call: TRBJ2-4
d_call: TRBD1
clone_size: once
v_call: TRBV18
cdr3_nt: TGTGCCAGCTCACCTATGGGACAGGGGTTAGCCAAAAACATTCAGTACTTC
cdr3_aa: CASSPMGQGLAKNIQYF

j_call: TRBJ2-3
d_call: TRBD2
clone_size: .
v_call: TRBV10-1
cdr3_nt: TGCGCCAGCAGCCCTACTAGCGGGAGAGTGGCAGATACGCAGTATTTT
cdr3_aa: CASSPTSGRVADTQYF

j_call: TRBJ2-7
d_call: TRBD1
clone_size: .
v_call: TRBV5-1
cdr3_nt: TGCGCCAGCAGCCCTGGACAGGGCGGCTACGAGCAGTACTTC
cdr3_aa: CASSPGQGGYEQYF

j_call: TRBJ2-2
d_call: .
clone_size: .
v_call: TRBV19
cdr3_nt: TGTGCCAGTAGTATTCTCGTCGGGAACACCGGGGAGCTGTTTTTT
cdr3_aa: CASSILVGNTGELFF

j_call: TRBJ2-3
d_call: .
clone_size: few
v_call: TRBV15
cdr3_nt: TGTGCCACCAGCAGAGAGAAACTAGCAACGGATACGCAGTATTTT
cdr3_aa: CATSREKLATDTQYF